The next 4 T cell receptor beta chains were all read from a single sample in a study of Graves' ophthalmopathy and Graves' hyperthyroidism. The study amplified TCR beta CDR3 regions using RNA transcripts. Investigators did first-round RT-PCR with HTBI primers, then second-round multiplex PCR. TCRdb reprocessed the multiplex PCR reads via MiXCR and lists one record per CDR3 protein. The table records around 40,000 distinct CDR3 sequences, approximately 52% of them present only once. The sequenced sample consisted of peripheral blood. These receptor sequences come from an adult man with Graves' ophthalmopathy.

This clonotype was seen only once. CDR3 in DNA: TGCAGTGCTAGCGTGGGCGGAAGCTCCTACAATGAGCAGTTCTTC. It encodes CSASVGGSSYNEQFF. V is TRBV20-1 and J is TRBJ2-1; D uncertain. The germline V gene has CDR1 DFQATT and CDR2 SNEGSKA (reference sequence). V lost 3 bases, J lost 0 bases, and 12 bases lay in between. This CDR3 region has 15 residues.

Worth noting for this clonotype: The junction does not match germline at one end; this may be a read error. CDR3 region: CNAITDRELIHEQYF. The CDR3 nucleotides are TGCAATGCTATAACGGACAGAGAGTTAATCCACGAGCAGTACTTC. The V gene is TRBV20-1, the J gene TRBJ2-7; D is possibly TRBD1 (6 bases). The CDR3 is made up of 15 amino acids. Germline lookup yields CDR1 DFQATT and CDR2 SNEGSKA (reference sequence).

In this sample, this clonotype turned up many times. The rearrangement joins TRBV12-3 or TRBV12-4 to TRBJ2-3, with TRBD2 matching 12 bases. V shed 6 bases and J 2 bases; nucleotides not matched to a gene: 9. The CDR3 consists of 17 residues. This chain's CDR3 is CASSSPGTSGPTDTQYF. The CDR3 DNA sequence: TGTGCCAGCAGCTCCCCCGGGACTAGCGGGCCCACAGATACGCAGTATTTT.

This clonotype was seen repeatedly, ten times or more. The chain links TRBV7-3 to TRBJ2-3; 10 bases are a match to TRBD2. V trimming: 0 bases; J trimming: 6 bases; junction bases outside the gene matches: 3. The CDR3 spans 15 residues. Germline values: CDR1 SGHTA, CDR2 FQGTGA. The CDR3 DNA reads TGTGCCAGCAGCTTAACGCTAGCGGGAGAGGATACGCAGTATTTT. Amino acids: CASSLTLAGEDTQYF.